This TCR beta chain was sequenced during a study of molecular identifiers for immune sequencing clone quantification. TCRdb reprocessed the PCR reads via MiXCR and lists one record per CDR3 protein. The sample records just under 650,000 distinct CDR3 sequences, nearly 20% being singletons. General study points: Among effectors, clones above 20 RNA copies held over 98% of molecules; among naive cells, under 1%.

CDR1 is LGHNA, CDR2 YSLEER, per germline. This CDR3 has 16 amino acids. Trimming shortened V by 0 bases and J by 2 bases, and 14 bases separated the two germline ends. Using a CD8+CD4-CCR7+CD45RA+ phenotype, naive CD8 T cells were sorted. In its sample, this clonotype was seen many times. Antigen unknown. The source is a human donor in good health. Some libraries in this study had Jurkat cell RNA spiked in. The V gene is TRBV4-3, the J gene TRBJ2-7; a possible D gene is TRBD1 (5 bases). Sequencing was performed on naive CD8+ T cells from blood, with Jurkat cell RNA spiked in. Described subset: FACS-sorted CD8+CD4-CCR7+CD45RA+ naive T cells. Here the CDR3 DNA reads TGCGCCAGCAGCCAAGAGGGCCCAGGGCTCGCCTACGAGCAGTACTTC. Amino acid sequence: CASSQEGPGLAYEQYF.